This note documents a single T cell receptor beta chain sequence. The sample originates from a study of blood T cell repertoires in COVID-19. The wider study: Specimens from acute and convalescent COVID-19 originated in the United States, Italy and Spain. T cells, B-cell-depleted T cells, or PBMCs supplied cDNA or gDNA.

In the source study's methods: Reference gene primers were amplified, and this amplification served to estimate nucleated cell counts. TCRdb keeps only in-frame clones here, not all; method: immunoSEQ multiplex PCR. V and J calls plus clone size are reproduced from that table; the DNA served to infer D and trimming. The sample has more than 250,000 clones; about 86% are singletons. The length of the CDR3 is 17 residues. V was clipped by 0 bases and J by 4 bases, with 19 bases between them. The germline V gene has CDR1 SGDLS and CDR2 YYNGEE. The rearrangement joins TRBV9 to TRBJ2-5; possibly TRBD1 for D (6 bases). The sample comprised peripheral blood. The TCR comes from a man younger than 35 with active or convalescent COVID-19. The CDR3 sequence: CASSVGSGGGFGETQYF. The DNA of the CDR3 is TGTGCCAGCAGCGTAGGTTCTGGGGGCGGATTTGGAGAGACCCAGTACTTC.